Shown below are 22 T cell receptor beta chains from a single sample sequenced in a study of shared clonotypes between healthy human individuals. Libraries were prepared by immunoSEQ multiplex PCR; TCRdb keeps only in-frame clonotypes and omits some of them. The repertoire holds about 2.2 million clones, with 85% to 95% as singletons. CD45RO-negative, CCR7-selected cells formed the naive CD8 fraction, which excluded terminally differentiated effector memory CD45RA+ cells. The sequenced sample consisted of naive CD8+ T cells from PBMCs. These receptor sequences come from a man aged 18 to 29 in good health. Some clones in this sample may be carry-over from other donors' samples.

V usage is TRBV4-3 and J usage is TRBJ1-4; D unresolved. CDR1 is LGHNA and CDR2 is YSLEER in the germline V gene. Trimming cost V 3 bases and J 5 bases, with 16 bases left between them. The CDR3 spans 16 residues. CDR3 bases: TGCGCCAGCAGCCAGAAACCCAGCGGAGGGAATGAAAAACTGTTTTTT. Its translation: CASSQKPSGGNEKLFF.

The rearrangement uses TRBV13 and TRBJ1-2, with a weak D call TRBD1 (6 bases). Trimming removed 6 bases from V and 8 bases from J, with 19 bases in between. The length of the CDR3 is 14 residues. Germline CDR1 and CDR2: PRHDT and FYEKMQ (reference sequence). The CDR3 nucleotides are TGTGCCAGCAGAACGGGCACGAGGGGGGACGGCTACACCTTC. It encodes CASRTGTRGDGYTF.

The rearrangement joins TRBV5-8 to TRBJ1-2, with 7 positions matching TRBD1. CDR1 and CDR2 (germline): SGHTS, YDEGEE. V lost 9 bases and J lost 4; bases outside the gene matches: 15. The CDR3 covers 15 residues. The CDR3 DNA reads as TGTGCCAACCCCTGGGACAGCGGGCCCGTCTATGGCTACACCTTC. Residues: CANPWDSGPVYGYTF.

Note on this clone: This could be a read error, since a much larger clone is one nucleotide away. The chain uses TRBV7-8 and TRBJ1-1, with D hard to call. From germline, CDR1 is SGHVS and CDR2 FQNEAQ. The CDR3 totals 13 residues. The V end was cut by 1 base, the J end by 0 bases, with 3 bases between. The CDR3 region is CASSLVVNTEAFF. The CDR3 bases are TGTGCCAGCAGCTTAGTGGTGAACACTGAAGCTTTCTTT.

V usage is TRBV7-9 and J usage is TRBJ1-3; D gene uncertain. Germline values: CDR1 SEHNR, CDR2 FQNEAQ (reference sequence). This CDR3 contains 14 residues. Trimming removed 8 bases from V and 0 bases from J, with 11 bases in between. CDR3 sequence (DNA): TGTGCCAGCTTCACTCGGAGCTCTGGAAACACCATATATTTT. Its protein is CASFTRSSGNTIYF.

The V and J genes are TRBV9 and TRBJ2-1; TRBD1 matches at 10 bases. CDR1 SGDLS and CDR2 YYNGEE come from the germline V gene. This CDR3 spans 16 amino acids. The J segment lost 4 bases and the V segment lost 6 bases, leaving 10 bases of the junction unmatched. DNA of the CDR3: TGTGCCAGCAACCCAGAGGGGACAGGGGATTACAATGAGCAGTTCTTC. Translated: CASNPEGTGDYNEQFF.

This chain links TRBV11-2 with TRBJ2-7; the D gene is possibly TRBD1 (5 bases). The CDR3 has 15 amino acids. V lost 5 bases, J lost 5 bases, and 19 bases lay in between. Germline CDR1 is SGHAT and CDR2 is FQNNGV. The CDR3 region has the DNA TGTGCCAGCAGCAAAAACCCAGGGCTCGTCGACGAGCAGTACTTC. Protein sequence: CASSKNPGLVDEQYF. Supplemented by reference TRBV11-2 and TRBJ2-7, the full variable domain reads EAGVAQSPRYKIIEKRQSVAFWCNPISGHATLYWYQQILGQGPKLLIQFQNNGVVDDSQLPKDRFSAERLKGVDSTLKIQPAKLEDSAVYLCASSKNPGLVDEQYFGPGTRLTVT.

The gene calls are TRBV28 and TRBJ2-7; TRBD2 matches at 9 bases. From germline, CDR1 is MDHEN and CDR2 SYDVKM. The trim removed 5 bases at V and 5 bases at J, leaving 7 bases unmatched. This CDR3 contains 14 residues. CDR3 sequence: CASSPLTSGDEQYF. The CDR3 DNA reads TGTGCCAGCAGTCCCCTGACTAGCGGCGACGAGCAGTACTTC.

The DNA of the CDR3 is TGTGCCAGCAGCCACTCAGCAGACAGGGGTGAAAAACTGTTTTTT. Its protein product is CASSHSADRGEKLFF. V and J are TRBV4-2 and TRBJ1-4; 8 positions agree with TRBD1. Germline V gene sequence: CDR1 LGHNA, CDR2 YNFKEQ. There are 15 residues in the CDR3. The trim removed 3 bases at V and 7 bases at J, leaving 7 bases unmatched.

V usage is TRBV27 and J usage is TRBJ1-3; TRBD1 agrees at 9 bases. The CDR3 has 15 amino acids. The germline CDR1 and CDR2 sequences are MNHEY and SMNVEV (reference sequence). V lost 6 bases to trimming and J lost 4 bases; unmatched junction nucleotides: 7. The CDR3 spells CASSPDRGLGNTIYF. Here the CDR3 DNA reads TGTGCCAGCAGCCCTGACAGGGGGTTAGGAAACACCATATATTTT.

V is TRBV19 and J is TRBJ2-2; D may match TRBD1 or TRBD2 (5 bases each). The CDR3 extends over 14 amino acids. The germline V and J ends were trimmed by 4 bases and 2 bases, with 8 bases remaining between them. Looked up from germline, CDR1 is LNHDA and CDR2 is SQIVND (reference sequence). The CDR3 loop reads CASSRGVNTGELFF. The CDR3 DNA sequence: TGTGCCAGTAGTAGAGGGGTAAACACCGGGGAGCTGTTTTTT.

A remark on this clone: The same CDR3 arises from other DNA sequences in this sample as well. V gene TRBV7-9 combines with J gene TRBJ1-3, with 7 bases aligning to TRBD1. J gave up 3 bases and V 3 bases, and 2 bases lay outside the gene matches. This CDR3 region has 14 residues. The germline gives CDR1 SEHNR, CDR2 FQNEAQ (reference sequence). CDR3 residues: CASSFGDSGNTIYF. The CDR3 DNA reads TGTGCCAGCAGCTTTGGGGACAGTGGAAACACCATATATTTT.

The CDR3 loop is CASSSGGASTDTQYF. CDR3 bases: TGTGCCAGCAGTTCAGGGGGAGCTAGCACAGATACGCAGTATTTT. This sequence joins TRBV25-1 and TRBJ2-3, with 7 bases that match TRBD1. V was clipped by 5 bases and J by 0 bases; unmatched bases: 5. The CDR3 is made up of 15 amino acids. Germline loops: CDR1 MGHDK, CDR2 SYGVNS. Full variable domain (rest looked up from reference TRBV25-1 and TRBJ2-3): EADIYQTPRYLVIGTGKKITLECSQTMGHDKMYWYQQDPGMELHLIHYSYGVNSTEKGDLSSESTVSRIRTEHFPLTLESARPSHTSQYLCASSSGGASTDTQYFGPGTRLTVL.

About this clone itself: Other DNA sequences in the sample encode the same CDR3. This sequence joins TRBV9 and TRBJ2-7; the D gene is possibly TRBD1 (5 bases). Germline V gene data show CDR1 as SGDLS and CDR2 as YYNGEE. Trimming removed 2 bases at V and 0 bases at J, with 12 bases between. The CDR3 totals 15 residues. The CDR3 DNA follows: TGTGCCAGCAGCGTGGGGCAGGCGAGCTCCTACGAGCAGTACTTC. Protein product: CASSVGQASSYEQYF.

This rearrangement joins TRBV27 to TRBJ2-2; possibly TRBD1 for D (5 bases). Trimming removed 1 base at V and 4 bases at J, with 16 bases between. The CDR3 spans 17 residues. CDR1 is MNHEY, CDR2 SMNVEV, per germline (reference sequence). This CDR3 is CASSLLVPGFGTGELFF. As DNA, the CDR3 is TGTGCCAGCAGTTTATTGGTCCCAGGGTTTGGCACCGGGGAGCTGTTTTTT.

V usage is TRBV28 and J usage is TRBJ2-7; D possibly matches TRBD1 or TRBD2 (5 bases each). CDR1 and CDR2 (germline): MDHEN, SYDVKM. The CDR3 runs 16 residues. V was shortened by 3 bases and J by 0 bases, with 15 bases between the two germline ends. The CDR3 sequence: CASSLLRDGSSYEQYF. For the CDR3, the DNA is TGTGCCAGCAGTTTGCTCCGGGACGGTAGCTCCTACGAGCAGTACTTC.

This clone came up once. The chain is built from TRBV9 and TRBJ2-2; weak D call: TRBD1 (6 bases). The CDR3 runs 14 residues. Germline V gene sequence: CDR1 SGDLS, CDR2 YYNGEE. The V and J ends lost 4 bases and 5 bases respectively, with 12 bases between them. The CDR3 DNA reads as TGTGCCAGCAGCTCAGGACAGCAGACCGGGGAGCTGTTTTTT. Translating it yields CASSSGQQTGELFF.

This rearrangement joins TRBV29-1 to TRBJ2-5; D gene uncertain. Trimming cost V 1 base and J 6 bases, with 21 bases left between them. The CDR3 length is 16 residues. Germline V gene sequence: CDR1 SQVTM, CDR2 ANQGSEA. CDR3 sequence (DNA): TGCAGCGTTGAAGGTTCTACCTCGGTCAGTCAGCAGACCCAGTACTTC. Translation: CSVEGSTSVSQQTQYF.

The chain employs TRBV6-4 and TRBJ2-3; 8 bases match TRBD1. This CDR3 has 15 amino acids. The germline gives CDR1 MRHNA, CDR2 SNTAGT. Losses at the gene ends were 5 bases for V and 5 bases for J; bases not matched to a gene: 9. DNA of the CDR3: TGTGCCAGCAGTCCCGGGACAGGTCGCTTAGATACGCAGTATTTT. Residues: CASSPGTGRLDTQYF.

The chain uses TRBV5-4 and TRBJ2-3; no clear D gene. Germline V CDR1 and CDR2: SGHNT, YYREEE (reference sequence). V dropped 3 bases and J dropped 2 bases, with 13 bases sitting between them. This CDR3 region has 15 residues. CDR3: CASSSLFGVTDTQYF. The CDR3 bases are TGTGCCAGCAGCTCCCTATTCGGAGTCACAGATACGCAGTATTTT. Full variable domain (outside the CDR3, taken from reference TRBV5-4 and TRBJ2-3): ETGVTQSPTHLIKTRGQQVTLRCSSQSGHNTVSWYQQALGQGPQFIFQYYREEENGRGNFPPRFSGLQFPNYSSELNVNALELDDSALYLCASSSLFGVTDTQYFGPGTRLTVL.

The V and J genes are TRBV27 and TRBJ1-2, with unresolved D. V was shortened by 7 bases and J by 4 bases, with 19 bases between the two germline ends. CDR3 size: 15 residues. Germline values: CDR1 MNHEY, CDR2 SMNVEV (reference sequence). The CDR3 DNA sequence: TGTGCCAGCACCTCGGCCCCCGGTGGGAGCTATGGCTACACCTTC. Its translation: CASTSAPGGSYGYTF.

The rearrangement links TRBV11-2 to TRBJ2-5; 8 nucleotides align to TRBD2. The germline V gene has CDR1 SGHAT and CDR2 FQNNGV. The V gene end was trimmed by 1 base and the J gene end by 4 bases; junction bases not matched to a gene: 5. The CDR3 has 15 residues. This chain's CDR3 is CASSLGLAGRETQYF. In DNA, the CDR3 is TGTGCCAGCAGCTTAGGGCTAGCGGGCAGAGAGACCCAGTACTTC.